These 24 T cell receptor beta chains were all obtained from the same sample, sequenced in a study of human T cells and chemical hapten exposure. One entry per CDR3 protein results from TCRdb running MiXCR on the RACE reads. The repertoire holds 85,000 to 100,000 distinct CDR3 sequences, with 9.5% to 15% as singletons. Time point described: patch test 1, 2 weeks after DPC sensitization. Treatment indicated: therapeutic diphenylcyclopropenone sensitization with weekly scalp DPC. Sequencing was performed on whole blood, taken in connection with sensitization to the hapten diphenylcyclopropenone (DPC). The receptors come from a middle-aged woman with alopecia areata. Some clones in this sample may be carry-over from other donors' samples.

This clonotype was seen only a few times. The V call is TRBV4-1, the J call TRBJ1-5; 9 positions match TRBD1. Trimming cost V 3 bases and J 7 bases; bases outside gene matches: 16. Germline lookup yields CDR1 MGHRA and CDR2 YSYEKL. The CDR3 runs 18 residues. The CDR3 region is CASSQDTGGGRGVQPQHF. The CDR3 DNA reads TGCGCCAGCAGCCAGGATACAGGGGGCGGTAGGGGTGTACAGCCCCAGCATTTT.

The CDR3 is CASSKRGYSNQPQHF. The DNA of the CDR3 is TGTGCCAGCAGCAAAAGGGGTTATAGCAATCAGCCCCAGCATTTT. The chain carries TRBV21-1 and TRBJ1-5; the listed D gene, TRBD1, was not tested against the DNA. TRBV21-1 corresponds to a pseudogene. The CDR3 runs 15 residues.

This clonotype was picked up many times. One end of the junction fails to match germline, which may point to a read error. CDR3 DNA: TGTGCTAGCAGCCCGAGCGGGAGCGGGCCCGCTGGGGCCAACGTCCTGACTTTC. Translation: CASSPSGSGPAGANVLTF. This rearrangement joins TRBV7-7 to TRBJ2-6; the match to TRBD2 covers 8 bases. CDR1 is SSHAT and CDR2 is FNYEAQ in the germline V gene (reference sequence). CDR3 length equals 18 residues.

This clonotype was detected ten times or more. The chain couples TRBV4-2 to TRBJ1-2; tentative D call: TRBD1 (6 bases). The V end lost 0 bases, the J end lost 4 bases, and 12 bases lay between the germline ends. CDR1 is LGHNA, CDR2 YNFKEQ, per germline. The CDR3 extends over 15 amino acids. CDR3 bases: TGTGCCAGCAGCCAAGAGTTGGGGGGGGCCTATGGCTACACCTTC. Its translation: CASSQELGGAYGYTF.

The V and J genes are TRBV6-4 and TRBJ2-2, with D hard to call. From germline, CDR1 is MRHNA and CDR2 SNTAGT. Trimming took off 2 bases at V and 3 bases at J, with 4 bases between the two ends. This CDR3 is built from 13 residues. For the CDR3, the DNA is TGTGCCAGCAGTGACAGGGACACCGGGGAGCTGTTTTTT. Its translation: CASSDRDTGELFF.

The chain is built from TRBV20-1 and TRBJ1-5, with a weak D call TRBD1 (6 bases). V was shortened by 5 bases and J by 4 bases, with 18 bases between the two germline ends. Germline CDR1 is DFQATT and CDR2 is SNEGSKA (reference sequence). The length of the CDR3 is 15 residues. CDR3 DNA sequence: TGCAGTGCTCGGACAGAGGTCGACCAAAATCAGCCCCAGCATTTT. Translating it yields CSARTEVDQNQPQHF.

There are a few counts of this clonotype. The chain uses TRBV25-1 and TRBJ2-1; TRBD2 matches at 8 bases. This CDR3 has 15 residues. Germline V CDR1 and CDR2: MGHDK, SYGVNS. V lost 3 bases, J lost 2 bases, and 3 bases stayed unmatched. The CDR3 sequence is CASSEAGGAYNEQFF. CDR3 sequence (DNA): TGTGCCAGCAGTGAGGCGGGAGGCGCCTACAATGAGCAGTTCTTC.

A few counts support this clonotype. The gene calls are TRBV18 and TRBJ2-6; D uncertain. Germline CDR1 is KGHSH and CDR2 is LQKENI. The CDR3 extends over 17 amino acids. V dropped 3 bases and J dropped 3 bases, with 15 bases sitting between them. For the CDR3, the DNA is TGTGCCAGCTCACCTACATATTCTATCCTTGGGGCCAACGTCCTGACTTTC. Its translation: CASSPTYSILGANVLTF.

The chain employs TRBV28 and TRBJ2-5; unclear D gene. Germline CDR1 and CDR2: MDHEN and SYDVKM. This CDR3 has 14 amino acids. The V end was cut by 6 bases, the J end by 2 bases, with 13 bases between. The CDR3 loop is CASSRQAYQETQYF. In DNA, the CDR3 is TGTGCCAGCAGCAGGCAAGCCTATCAAGAGACCCAGTACTTC.

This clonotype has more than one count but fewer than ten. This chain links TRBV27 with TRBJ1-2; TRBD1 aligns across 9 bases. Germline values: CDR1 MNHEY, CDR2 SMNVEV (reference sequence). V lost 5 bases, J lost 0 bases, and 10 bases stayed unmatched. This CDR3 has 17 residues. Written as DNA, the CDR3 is TGTGCCAGCAGTCAACGGACAGGGGCGGAAGCTAACTATGGCTACACCTTC. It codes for CASSQRTGAEANYGYTF.

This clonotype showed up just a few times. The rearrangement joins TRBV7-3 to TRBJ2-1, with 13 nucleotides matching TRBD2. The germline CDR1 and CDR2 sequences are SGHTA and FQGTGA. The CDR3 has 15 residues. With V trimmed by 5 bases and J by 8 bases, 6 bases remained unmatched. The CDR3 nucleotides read TGTGCCAGCAGCACCGGGACTAGCGGGACGGATGAGCAGTTCTTC. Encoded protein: CASSTGTSGTDEQFF.

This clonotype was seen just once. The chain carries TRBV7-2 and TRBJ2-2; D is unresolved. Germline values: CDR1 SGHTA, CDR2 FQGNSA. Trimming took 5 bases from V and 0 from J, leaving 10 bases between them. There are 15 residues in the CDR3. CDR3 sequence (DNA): TGTGCCAGCAGCCTCGCGGAGCCGAACACCGGGGAGCTGTTTTTT. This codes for CASSLAEPNTGELFF.

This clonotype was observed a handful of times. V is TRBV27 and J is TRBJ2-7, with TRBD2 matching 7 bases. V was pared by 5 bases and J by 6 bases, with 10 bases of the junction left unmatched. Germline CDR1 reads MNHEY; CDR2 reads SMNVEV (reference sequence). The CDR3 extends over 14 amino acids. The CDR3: CASSPVGGRSEQYF. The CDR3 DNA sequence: TGTGCCAGCAGTCCCGTGGGCGGGAGATCCGAGCAGTACTTC.

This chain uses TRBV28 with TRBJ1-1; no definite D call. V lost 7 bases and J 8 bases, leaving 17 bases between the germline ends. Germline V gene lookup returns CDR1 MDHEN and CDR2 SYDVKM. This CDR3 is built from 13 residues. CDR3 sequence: CASIARVLGEAFF. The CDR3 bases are TGTGCCAGCATCGCACGGGTACTCGGGGAAGCTTTCTTT.

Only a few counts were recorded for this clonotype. The CDR3 here is CASRLATLKPNTGELFF. The CDR3 DNA sequence: TGTGCCAGCAGACTCGCTACCTTAAAGCCGAACACCGGGGAGCTGTTTTTT. This chain joins TRBV2 and TRBJ2-2; D is ambiguous. Germline V gene sequence: CDR1 SNHLY, CDR2 FYNNEI. This CDR3 contains 17 residues. V gave up 6 bases and J gave up 0 bases, with 17 bases separating them.

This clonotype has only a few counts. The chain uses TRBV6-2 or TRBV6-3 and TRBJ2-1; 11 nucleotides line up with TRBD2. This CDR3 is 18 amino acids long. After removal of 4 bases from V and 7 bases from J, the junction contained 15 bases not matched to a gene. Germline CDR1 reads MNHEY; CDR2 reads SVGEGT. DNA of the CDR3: TGTGCCAGCAGTTTCAACCCGCCCACTAGCGGGAGAGTGAATGAGCAGTTCTTC. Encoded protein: CASSFNPPTSGRVNEQFF.

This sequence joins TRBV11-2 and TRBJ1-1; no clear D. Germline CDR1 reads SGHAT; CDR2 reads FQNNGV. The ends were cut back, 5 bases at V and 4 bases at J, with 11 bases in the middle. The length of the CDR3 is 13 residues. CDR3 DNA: TGTGCCAGCAGCCCCCGGAGTGCCACTGAAGCTTTCTTT. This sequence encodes CASSPRSATEAFF.

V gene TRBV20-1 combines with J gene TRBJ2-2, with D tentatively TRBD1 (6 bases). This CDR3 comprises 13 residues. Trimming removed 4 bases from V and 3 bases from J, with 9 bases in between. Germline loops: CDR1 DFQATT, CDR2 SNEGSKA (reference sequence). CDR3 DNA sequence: TGCAGTGCTACCACAGGGTACACCGGGGAGCTGTTTTTT. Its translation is CSATTGYTGELFF.

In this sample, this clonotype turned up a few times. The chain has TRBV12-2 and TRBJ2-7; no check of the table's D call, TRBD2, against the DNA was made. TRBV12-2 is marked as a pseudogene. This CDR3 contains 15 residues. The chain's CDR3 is CASRPRTSGSYEQYF. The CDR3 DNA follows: TGTGCAAGTCGCCCTAGGACTAGCGGGAGCTACGAGCAGTACTTC.

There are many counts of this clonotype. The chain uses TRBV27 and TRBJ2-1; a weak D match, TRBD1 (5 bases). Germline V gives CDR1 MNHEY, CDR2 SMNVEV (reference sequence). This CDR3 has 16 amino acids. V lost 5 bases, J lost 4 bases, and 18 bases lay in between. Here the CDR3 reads CASSREYGAAYNEQFF. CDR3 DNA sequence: TGTGCCAGCAGTCGCGAATATGGGGCCGCTTACAATGAGCAGTTCTTC.

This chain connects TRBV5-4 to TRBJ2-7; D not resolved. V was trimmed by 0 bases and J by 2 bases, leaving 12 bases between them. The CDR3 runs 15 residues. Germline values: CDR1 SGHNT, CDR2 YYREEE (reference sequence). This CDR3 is CASSLGPNLAYEQYF. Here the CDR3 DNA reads TGTGCCAGCAGCTTGGGACCGAACCTGGCCTACGAGCAGTACTTC.

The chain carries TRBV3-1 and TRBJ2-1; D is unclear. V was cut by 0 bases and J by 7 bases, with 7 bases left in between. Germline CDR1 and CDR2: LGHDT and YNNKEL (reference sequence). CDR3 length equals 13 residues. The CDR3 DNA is TGTGCCAGCAGCCAAGATGCGGAAAATGAGCAGTTCTTC. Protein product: CASSQDAENEQFF.

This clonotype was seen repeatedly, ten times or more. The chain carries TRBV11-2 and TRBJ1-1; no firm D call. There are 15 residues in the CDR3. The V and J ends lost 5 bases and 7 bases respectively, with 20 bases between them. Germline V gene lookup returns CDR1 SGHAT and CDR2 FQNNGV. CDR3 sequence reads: CASSTGRMRALEAFF. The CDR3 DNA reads TGTGCCAGCAGCACCGGCCGAATGAGGGCCCTTGAAGCTTTCTTT.

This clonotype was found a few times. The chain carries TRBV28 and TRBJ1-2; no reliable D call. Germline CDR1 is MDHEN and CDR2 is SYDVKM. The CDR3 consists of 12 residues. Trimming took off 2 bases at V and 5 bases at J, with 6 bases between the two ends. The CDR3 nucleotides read TGTGCCAGCAGTTTACGCGGGTATGGCTACACCTTC. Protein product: CASSLRGYGYTF.